The source of this T cell receptor beta chain is a study of blood T cell repertoires in COVID-19. For the study at large: There were acute and convalescent COVID-19 samples, and they came from the United States, Italy and Spain. PBMCs, B-cell-depleted T cells, or T cells provided the cDNA or gDNA that made up the material.

From germline, CDR1 is SQVTM and CDR2 ANQGSEA. The CDR3 has 12 amino acids. V lost 3 bases, J lost 1 base, and 6 bases lay in between. Methods used by the authors: Reference gene primer amplification gave estimated nucleated cell counts. Sequencing was performed with immunoSEQ multiplex PCR; in TCRdb, only in-frame clones are kept and a portion is missing. V and J calls and clone size are those listed in that table; D and trimming were worked out from the DNA. The table shows more than 200,000 clones, with 70% to 90% occurring only once. The chain has TRBV29-1 and TRBJ1-1; D is unclear. The specimen sequenced was peripheral blood. The sequence was collected from a woman in her 70s with active or convalescent COVID-19. The CDR3 nucleotides read TGCAGCGTTGAGGAGGGGAACACTGAAGCTTTCTTT. Protein: CSVEEGNTEAFF.